The 30 T cell receptor beta chains below come from one sample, sequenced in a study of T cell clonotyping in hematopoietic cell transplantation. Sequencing was performed with immunoSEQ multiplex PCR; in TCRdb, only in-frame clones are kept and a portion is missing. The sample lists about 70,000 clones, roughly 94% occurring once. Sequences were obtained from peripheral blood mononuclear cells. The receptor source for this set is a man in his fifties in good health. Some clones in this sample may be carry-over from other donors' samples.

The V call is TRBV5-1, the J call TRBJ1-2; the match to TRBD1 covers 9 bases. Germline V gives CDR1 SGHRS, CDR2 YFSETQ. With V trimmed by 0 bases and J by 2 bases, 2 bases remained unmatched. The CDR3 has 15 residues. CDR3 protein: CASSLADRGNYGYTF. For the CDR3, the DNA is TGCGCCAGCAGCTTGGCGGACAGGGGCAACTATGGCTACACCTTC. Together with reference TRBV5-1 and TRBJ1-2, the CDR3 gives the full variable domain: KAGVTQTPRYLIKTRGQQVTLSCSPISGHRSVSWYQQTPGQGLQFLFEYFSETQRNKGNFPGRFSGRQFSNSRSEMNVSTLELGDSALYLCASSLADRGNYGYTFGSGTRLTVV.

The chain joins TRBV6-5 to TRBJ1-6; no reliable D call. CDR1 and CDR2 from the germline V gene are MNHEY and SVGAGI. Trimming stripped 6 bases from V and 6 bases from J, with 15 bases between. The CDR3 runs 15 residues. The CDR3: CASREDSTTNSPLHF. Written as DNA, the CDR3 is TGTGCCAGCAGGGAGGACTCTACCACTAATTCACCCCTCCACTTT.

The chain joins TRBV6-5 to TRBJ1-6; 7 bases are a match to TRBD1. CDR1 and CDR2 from the germline V gene are MNHEY and SVGAGI. Germline trimming cut 6 bases from V and 7 bases from J; bases unmatched to any gene: 6. This CDR3 comprises 14 residues. DNA of the CDR3: TGTGCCAGCAGAGCGACAGGGCACAATTCACCCCTCCACTTT. It is translated as CASRATGHNSPLHF.

A single count supports this clone. This chain connects TRBV7-2 to TRBJ2-5, with 8 positions matching TRBD2. V lost 5 bases, J lost 4 bases, and 6 bases stayed unmatched. The CDR3 loop spans 14 amino acids. CDR1 is SGHTA, CDR2 FQGNSA, per germline. This CDR3 reads CASSPSGGRETQYF. The CDR3 DNA sequence: TGTGCCAGCAGCCCAAGCGGGGGAAGAGAGACCCAGTACTTC.

This clone was recorded once. This sequence joins TRBV6-5 and TRBJ2-7, with D maybe TRBD2 (7 bases). Per germline, CDR1 MNHEY and CDR2 SVGAGI. The CDR3 covers 13 residues. Between the trimmed V and J ends, which lost 5 bases and 8 bases, there was a span of 16 bases. CDR3: CASSGGASLKQYF. The CDR3 region has the DNA TGTGCCAGCAGTGGGGGGGCATCGCTGAAGCAGTACTTC.

The V and J genes are TRBV5-1 and TRBJ1-2; D remains unclear. The V gene's germline CDR1 is SGHRS and CDR2 YFSETQ. CDR3 length equals 14 residues. The V end lost 0 bases, the J end lost 4 bases, and 10 bases lay between the germline ends. The CDR3 DNA is TGCGCCAGCAGCTTGGGTCAGGAAACCTATGGCTACACCTTC. Its protein product is CASSLGQETYGYTF. Full variable domain (rest looked up from reference TRBV5-1 and TRBJ1-2): KAGVTQTPRYLIKTRGQQVTLSCSPISGHRSVSWYQQTPGQGLQFLFEYFSETQRNKGNFPGRFSGRQFSNSRSEMNVSTLELGDSALYLCASSLGQETYGYTFGSGTRLTVV.

V usage is TRBV2 and J usage is TRBJ1-5; D is undetermined. The CDR3 contains 15 residues. The V end lost 2 bases, the J end lost 0 bases, and 8 bases lay between the germline ends. Germline V gene lookup returns CDR1 SNHLY and CDR2 FYNNEI. The CDR3 sequence: CASSEWEYSNQPQHF. The CDR3 coding sequence is TGTGCCAGCAGTGAATGGGAGTATAGCAATCAGCCCCAGCATTTT.

The rearrangement uses TRBV6-4 and TRBJ2-3; 11 bases line up with TRBD2. CDR1 and CDR2 from the germline V gene are MRHNA and SNTAGT. J was trimmed by 9 bases and V by 4 bases; bases with no gene match: 6. The CDR3 consists of 14 residues. CDR3 loop: CASSGSGGAETQYF. CDR3 nucleotides: TGTGCCAGCAGTGGTAGCGGGGGGGCCGAGACGCAGTATTTT.

The chain couples TRBV29-1 to TRBJ1-1, with D possibly matching TRBD1 (5 bases). CDR1 SQVTM and CDR2 ANQGSEA come from the germline V gene. The CDR3 runs 14 residues. Trimming took off 3 bases at V and 4 bases at J, with 15 bases between the two ends. CDR3 sequence: CSVDGIGGSTEAFF. CDR3 coding DNA: TGCAGCGTTGATGGAATCGGGGGATCCACTGAAGCTTTCTTT. Filled out from reference TRBV29-1 and TRBJ1-1, the complete variable domain reads SAVISQKPSRDICQRGTSLTIQCQVDSQVTMMFWYRQQPGQSLTLIATANQGSEATYESGFVIDKFPISRPNLTFSTLTVSNMSPEDSSIYLCSVDGIGGSTEAFFGQGTRLTVV.

This chain uses TRBV19 with TRBJ2-3, with TRBD2 as a possible D gene (6 bases). CDR3 length: 14 amino acids. The germline CDR1 and CDR2 sequences are LNHDA and SQIVND (reference sequence). CDR3 nucleotides: TGTGCAACGAGGCTCTCCCTGCTAGCGAATACGCAGTATTTT. It codes for CATRLSLLANTQYF.

The V and J genes are TRBV2 and TRBJ1-4; 7 bases are a match to TRBD1. V trimming: 6 bases; J trimming: 2 bases; junction bases outside the gene matches: 6. The germline gives CDR1 SNHLY, CDR2 FYNNEI. The CDR3 totals 15 residues. Written as DNA, the CDR3 is TGTGCCAGCAGGGAAACAGGGGCCACTAATGAAAAACTGTTTTTT. It codes for CASRETGATNEKLFF.

V usage is TRBV19 and J usage is TRBJ2-5, with a weak D call TRBD2 (6 bases). Germline CDR1 and CDR2: LNHDA and SQIVND (reference sequence). Trimming pared 3 bases from V and 5 bases from J, leaving 13 bases between. This CDR3 has 14 residues. The CDR3 reads CASSIGSGGETQYF. The CDR3 nucleotides read TGTGCCAGTAGTATCGGGTCCGGGGGTGAGACCCAGTACTTC.

This chain uses TRBV5-4 with TRBJ2-3, with a weak D call TRBD2 (6 bases). Germline V gene sequence: CDR1 SGHNT, CDR2 YYREEE (reference sequence). The CDR3 has 14 amino acids. V lost 4 bases, J lost 10 bases, and 19 bases lay in between. Here the CDR3 reads CASSPGVGGWAQYF. The CDR3 nucleotides are TGTGCCAGCAGCCCGGGGGTGGGGGGATGGGCGCAGTATTTT.

The chain carries TRBV7-8 and TRBJ1-1; D is possibly TRBD1 (6 bases). The CDR3 is 13 amino acids. Germline-derived CDR1 and CDR2 are SGHVS and FQNEAQ. Trimming pared 4 bases from V and 10 bases from J, leaving 16 bases between. This CDR3 reads CASSSTTGTRAFF. CDR3 nucleotide sequence: TGTGCCAGCAGCTCCACAACCGGGACAAGAGCTTTCTTT.

V and J are TRBV10-3 and TRBJ2-5, with 7 positions matching TRBD1. The V and J ends lost 4 bases and 8 bases, in that order; junction bases with no gene match: 10. Germline CDR1 and CDR2: ENHRY and SYGVKD. The CDR3 runs to 14 residues. CDR3 DNA: TGTGCCATCAGTGGTACAGGGGATGGAGAAACCCAGTACTTC. It is translated as CAISGTGDGETQYF.

V gene TRBV11-2 combines with J gene TRBJ2-7, with D perhaps TRBD1 or TRBD2 (7 bases each). V was clipped by 4 bases and J by 5 bases, with 18 bases between them. CDR1 is SGHAT, CDR2 FQNNGV, per germline. The CDR3 is made up of 15 amino acids. The CDR3 here is CASSSSRDSGDEQYF. For the CDR3, the DNA is TGTGCCAGCAGCTCATCTAGGGACAGCGGGGACGAGCAGTACTTC.

This clone came up once. The CDR3 nucleotides read TGTGCCTGGAGTGTAGTGGGCTTGGAGGAAAAACTGTTTTTT. Amino acids: CAWSVVGLEEKLFF. The chain couples TRBV30 to TRBJ1-4; D is ambiguous. Germline V gene data show CDR1 as GTSNPN and CDR2 as SVGIG (reference sequence). The CDR3 is made up of 14 amino acids. Trimming cost V 0 bases and J 8 bases, with 13 bases left between them.

J is TRBJ2-5 and V is TRBV30, with D hard to call. Germline values: CDR1 GTSNPN, CDR2 SVGIG (reference sequence). The CDR3 totals 16 residues. The V and J ends lost 3 bases and 0 bases respectively, with 17 bases between them. CDR3 loop: CAWRPLLGTDQETQYF. In nucleotides, the CDR3 is TGTGCCTGGAGGCCGCTTTTGGGCACCGACCAAGAGACCCAGTACTTC.

The V gene is TRBV28, the J gene TRBJ1-5, with 7 bases matching TRBD1. V shed 6 bases and J 10 bases; nucleotides not matched to a gene: 12. The CDR3 contains 14 residues. Germline V gene data show CDR1 as MDHEN and CDR2 as SYDVKM. The CDR3 region has the DNA TGTGCCAGCAGACCGACAGGGCCCCGGGGCCCCCAGCATTTT. Encoded protein: CASRPTGPRGPQHF.

The CDR3 sequence: CASSSYYRGGDTQYF. CDR3 bases: TGTGCCAGCAGTTCTTACTACAGGGGAGGAGATACGCAGTATTTT. The chain uses TRBV27 and TRBJ2-3, with D possibly being TRBD1 (7 bases). Germline CDR1 and CDR2: MNHEY and SMNVEV (reference sequence). The CDR3 extends over 15 amino acids. V lost 4 bases and J 5 bases, leaving 16 bases between the germline ends.

In its sample, this clone was seen once. The rearrangement uses TRBV28 and TRBJ1-5; D is uncertain. From germline, CDR1 is MDHEN and CDR2 SYDVKM. This CDR3 comprises 14 residues. V lost 5 bases and J lost 4, with 12 bases in between. The CDR3 nucleotides read TGTGCCAGCAGTCGGACCGTTCGTAATCAGCCCCAGCATTTT. Its protein product is CASSRTVRNQPQHF. The full variable domain, completed using reference TRBV28 and TRBJ1-5, is DVKVTQSSRYLVKRTGEKVFLECVQDMDHENMFWYRQDPGLGLRLIYFSYDVKMKEKGDIPEGYSVSREKKERFSLILESASTNQTSMYLCASSRTVRNQPQHFGDGTRLSIL.

V gene TRBV7-3 combines with J gene TRBJ2-1; TRBD1 matches 12 bases. Germline V gives CDR1 SGHTA, CDR2 FQGTGA. Germline trimming cut 6 bases from V and 7 bases from J; bases unmatched to any gene: 7. The CDR3 length is 15 residues. The DNA of the CDR3 is TGTGCCAGCAGTCTTGGGACAGGGGGCGAGAATGAGCAGTTCTTC. Translation gives CASSLGTGGENEQFF.

The V and J genes are TRBV9 and TRBJ1-3; TRBD1 might be the D (5 bases). Germline V gives CDR1 SGDLS, CDR2 YYNGEE. The CDR3 consists of 16 residues. Trimming stripped 0 bases from V and 2 bases from J, with 12 bases between. This CDR3 is CASSVDGPGAGNTIYF. DNA for the CDR3: TGTGCCAGCAGCGTAGATGGGCCGGGGGCTGGAAACACCATATATTTT.

The chain carries TRBV28 and TRBJ2-5; D is unclear. The CDR3 consists of 12 residues. The germline V gene encodes CDR1 MDHEN and CDR2 SYDVKM. V was cut by 2 bases and J by 1 base, with 2 bases left in between. In nucleotides, the CDR3 is TGTGCCAGCAGTTTAAGCCAAGAGACCCAGTACTTC. Protein: CASSLSQETQYF.

V gene TRBV7-8 combines with J gene TRBJ2-5, with 8 bases lining up with TRBD2. The CDR3 is 15 residues long. Trimming at V came to 7 bases and at J to 5 bases, leaving 12 bases not matched to a gene. In germline, CDR1 is SGHVS, CDR2 FQNEAQ. Written as DNA, the CDR3 is TGTGCCAGCACCCCGGTCGGGGGGGCATGGGAGACCCAGTACTTC. Protein sequence: CASTPVGGAWETQYF.

The rearrangement links TRBV10-2 to TRBJ2-3; 8 nucleotides match TRBD1. The CDR3 has 14 residues. Germline V gives CDR1 WSHSY, CDR2 SAAADI. The J segment lost 2 bases and the V segment lost 6 bases, leaving 4 bases of the junction unmatched. The CDR3 reads CASRWDRLTDTQYF. CDR3 DNA: TGCGCCAGCAGATGGGACAGGCTCACAGATACGCAGTATTTT.

This sequence joins TRBV19 and TRBJ1-5; 9 bases map to TRBD1. Germline V gene lookup returns CDR1 LNHDA and CDR2 SQIVND (reference sequence). This CDR3 spans 15 amino acids. V trimming: 4 bases; J trimming: 6 bases; junction bases outside the gene matches: 7. This CDR3 reads CASSTPGQGIQPQHF. In DNA form, the CDR3 reads TGTGCCAGTAGTACGCCGGGACAGGGAATTCAGCCCCAGCATTTT.

This chain connects TRBV6-5 to TRBJ1-1; D remains ambiguous. The length of the CDR3 is 14 residues. From germline, CDR1 is MNHEY and CDR2 SVGAGI. V shed 9 bases and J shed 4 bases, with 18 bases lying between them. For the CDR3, the DNA is TGTGCCAGTATTGTGAATAAGGCGGGCACTGAAGCTTTCTTT. It yields the protein CASIVNKAGTEAFF.

Concerning this clone: Other DNA sequences within the sample encode an identical CDR3. The chain joins TRBV6-5 to TRBJ2-2; D is possibly TRBD2 (5 bases). CDR1 is MNHEY, CDR2 SVGAGI, per germline. The CDR3 is made up of 15 amino acids. Trimming shortened V by 0 bases and J by 1 base, and 6 bases separated the two germline ends. The CDR3 coding sequence is TGTGCCAGCAGTTACTCGAGCGGGAACACCGGGGAGCTGTTTTTT. Its translation: CASSYSSGNTGELFF.

This clone was seen a handful of times. This rearrangement joins TRBV30 to TRBJ2-2, with TRBD1 matching 9 bases. Germline V lookup: CDR1 GTSNPN, CDR2 SVGIG (reference sequence). CDR3 length equals 14 residues. Losses at the gene ends were 2 bases for V and 8 bases for J; bases not matched to a gene: 6. CDR3 loop: CAWSFNRGQGELFF. The CDR3, as DNA: TGTGCCTGGAGTTTCAACAGGGGGCAGGGGGAGCTGTTTTTT.